This TCR beta chain derives from a study of PD-1 blockade in classical Hodgkin lymphoma. Overall study results and limits: CD4+ TCR diversity climbed significantly by C4D1, unlike CD8+ TCR diversity.

V lost 10 bases and J lost 1; bases outside the gene matches: 7. CDR1 SGHVS and CDR2 FQNEAQ come from the germline V gene. The CDR3 runs to 14 residues. Exposure to brentuximab vedotin varied, and each patient had relapsed following autologous stem cell transplantation. This table comes from immunoSEQ multiplex PCR, and its TCRdb copy is limited to in-frame clones, with some not included. The profile shows nearly 100,000 clones, approximately 83% of them singletons. With respect to this clone: The antigen remains unidentified.

This sequence was found in a human donor with classical Hodgkin lymphoma. The rearrangement joins TRBV7-8 to TRBJ2-1; the match to TRBD1 covers 7 bases. The sequenced sample was peripheral blood mononuclear cells (PBMCs), obtained at baseline. CDR3 sequence (DNA): TGTGCCACTGGACAGGCCTCGTCCTACAATGAGCAGTTCTTC. Translation: CATGQASSYNEQFF.